This T cell receptor (beta chain) was sequenced for a study of blood T cell repertoires in COVID-19. Overall study context: T cells, B-cell-depleted T cells, or PBMCs provided the cDNA or gDNA that served as material.

Clones were sequenced by immunoSEQ multiplex PCR, and TCRdb holds only the in-frame ones, with some missing. The top ten clones hold less than 6.5% of a sample with about 240,000 clones, almost 85% of them seen once. A single count supports this clone. The V segment lost 1 base and the J segment 5 bases; nucleotides outside the gene matches: 7. The germline V gene encodes CDR1 MGHRA and CDR2 YSYEKL. This CDR3 spans 15 amino acids. J is TRBJ2-5 and V is TRBV4-1; 7 nucleotides agree with TRBD1. This TCR was sampled from a middle-aged man with COVID-19, enrolled during active disease. Sequencing was done on a sample of peripheral blood. DNA for the CDR3: TGCGCCAGCAGCCAAGTGGAAGGGGGCAAGGAGACCCAGTACTTC. Its translation is CASSQVEGGKETQYF.